These 26 T cell receptor beta chains were all obtained from the same sample, sequenced in a study of CD8+CD57+ T cells in acquired aplastic anemia. TCR beta VDJ and CDR3 profiling used genomic DNA as template. Using its own MiXCR run on the reads, TCRdb lists one record per CDR3 protein. The repertoire holds 250,000 to 350,000 distinct CDR3 sequences, around 60% seen once, with roughly 8% in the top ten. The specimen sequenced was sorted CD4+, CD8+, or CD8+CD57+ T cells (not recorded which) from PBMCs. These receptors were taken from a human donor with severe aplastic anemia or a healthy control (not recorded which).

This clonotype occurred many times. The gene calls are TRBV28 and TRBJ1-5; no clear D gene. The CDR3 length is 12 residues. Germline V gene data show CDR1 as MDHEN and CDR2 as SYDVKM. Trimming took 3 bases from V and 7 from J, leaving 7 bases between them. The CDR3 nucleotides read TGTGCCAGCAGTTTGGTCGGGCAGCCCCAGCATTTT. It specifies CASSLVGQPQHF.

This clonotype was seen only a few times. The genes are TRBV7-9 and TRBJ1-6; TRBD1 is a possible D gene (6 bases). Germline assignment: CDR1 SEHNR and CDR2 FQNEAQ (reference sequence). Trimming left V 5 bases short and J 5 bases short, with 10 bases between. The CDR3 is 14 amino acids. This CDR3 is CASSHTGNNSPLHF. The CDR3 DNA follows: TGTGCCAGCAGCCATACAGGGAATAATTCACCCCTCCACTTT.

In this sample, this clonotype turned up once. The chain couples TRBV7-9 to TRBJ2-5; D possibly corresponds to TRBD2 (6 bases). V was pared by 1 base and J by 5 bases, with 17 bases between. This CDR3 has 16 residues. Germline V gene sequence: CDR1 SEHNR, CDR2 FQNEAQ (reference sequence). As DNA, the CDR3 is TGTGCCAGCAGCTTAGGTCCGGGACTCGCGTTGGAGACCCAGTACTTC. Translated: CASSLGPGLALETQYF.

The gene calls are TRBV15 and TRBJ1-1; D is possibly TRBD1 (5 bases). Germline lookup yields CDR1 LNHNV and CDR2 YYDKDF (reference sequence). V dropped 0 bases and J dropped 8 bases, with 13 bases sitting between them. This CDR3 contains 14 residues. The CDR3 sequence is CATSRDLTGQEAFF. In nucleotides, the CDR3 is TGTGCCACCAGCAGAGATTTAACGGGGCAAGAAGCTTTCTTT.

This clonotype was seen many times. This chain connects TRBV12-3 or TRBV12-4 to TRBJ1-2, with 7 bases lining up with TRBD1. There are 12 residues in the CDR3. Trimming cost V 5 bases and J 8 bases; bases outside gene matches: 5. The CDR3 here is CASSADRSGYTF. In nucleotides, the CDR3 is TGTGCCAGCAGTGCGGACAGGAGCGGCTACACCTTC.

This sequence joins TRBV7-9 and TRBJ2-7; D uncertain. The CDR3 totals 14 residues. Germline-derived CDR1 and CDR2 are SEHNR and FQNEAQ (reference sequence). The germline V and J ends were trimmed by 4 bases and 3 bases, with 13 bases remaining between them. The CDR3 DNA reads as TGTGCCAGCAGCTCCGAGATGGGTGTCTACGAGCAGTACTTC. It translates to CASSSEMGVYEQYF.

V is TRBV10-3 and J is TRBJ2-3; tentatively, D is TRBD1 (6 bases). Trimming cost V 11 bases and J 0 bases, with 18 bases left between them. Germline V gives CDR1 ENHRY, CDR2 SYGVKD. This CDR3 has 15 residues. CDR3 sequence: CAARNRVESTDTQYF. The CDR3 DNA follows: TGTGCCGCCCGGAACAGGGTAGAAAGCACAGATACGCAGTATTTT.

The chain is built from TRBV5-4 and TRBJ1-1, with D maybe TRBD1 (6 bases). V was pared by 0 bases and J by 8 bases, with 14 bases between. This CDR3 comprises 14 residues. Germline V lookup: CDR1 SGHNT, CDR2 YYREEE (reference sequence). CDR3 DNA sequence: TGTGCCAGCAGCTTGGTAGGGGGGCCGAGCGAAGCTTTCTTT. This gives the protein CASSLVGGPSEAFF.

The CDR3 reads CASRPTTDRAEETQYF. The CDR3 region has the DNA TGTGCCAGCAGGCCTACAACGGACAGGGCGGAGGAGACCCAGTACTTC. The rearrangement joins TRBV7-2 to TRBJ2-5, with 8 bases fitting TRBD1. J lost 5 bases, V lost 6 bases, and 14 bases had no gene match. The CDR3 has 16 amino acids. CDR1 SGHTA and CDR2 FQGNSA come from the germline V gene.

This clonotype was counted a few times. The chain recombines TRBV7-2 with TRBJ1-1; no firm D call. CDR1 is SGHTA, CDR2 FQGNSA, per germline. The CDR3 is 11 residues long. Between the trimmed V and J ends, which lost 5 bases and 7 bases, there was a span of 8 bases. CDR3 DNA sequence: TGTGCCAGCAGCCCGGGAGGTGAAGCTTTCTTT. It yields the protein CASSPGGEAFF. The whole variable domain, remainder taken from reference TRBV7-2 and TRBJ1-1, is GAGVSQSPSNKVTEKGKDVELRCDPISGHTALYWYRQSLGQGLEFLIYFQGNSAPDKSGLPSDRFSAERTGGSVSTLTIQRTQQEDSAVYLCASSPGGEAFFGQGTRLTVV.

In regard to this clonotype: One junction end does not reproduce the germline sequence, and a read error may be involved. V usage is TRBV5-1 and J usage is TRBJ1-6, with a possible D match to TRBD1 (6 bases). The CDR3 has 15 residues. Per the germline V gene, CDR1 is SGHRS and CDR2 is YFSETQ. The CDR3 is CASSSRTGANSPLHF. CDR3 bases: TGTGCCAGCAGTTCCCGGACGGGGGCAAATTCACCCCTCCACTTT. The full variable domain, with the rest looked up from reference TRBV5-1 and TRBJ1-6, is KAGVTQTPRYLIKTRGQQVTLSCSPISGHRSVSWYQQTPGQGLQFLFEYFSETQRNKGNFPGRFSGRQFSNSRSEMNVSTLELGDSALYLCASSSRTGANSPLHFGNGTRLTVT.

This clonotype was recorded a few times. The chain joins TRBV10-1 to TRBJ2-7; TRBD1 matches at 12 bases. The CDR3 sequence is 14 residues long. Trimming at V came to 8 bases and at J to 6 bases, leaving 8 bases not matched to a gene. The germline V gene has CDR1 WNHNN and CDR2 SYGVQD (reference sequence). The CDR3 loop is CASQRDRGQGEQYF. CDR3 sequence (DNA): TGCGCCAGCCAGAGGGACAGGGGGCAGGGCGAGCAGTACTTC.

The table lists this clonotype with a few counts. The rearrangement links TRBV10-2 to TRBJ1-2; TRBD1 matches at 8 bases. This CDR3 is 13 amino acids long. Germline V gene sequence: CDR1 WSHSY, CDR2 SAAADI. Trimming removed 7 bases from V and 4 bases from J; junction bases left unmatched: 5. This CDR3 is CASIGQGGYGYTF. The CDR3 nucleotides are TGCGCCAGCATAGGACAGGGAGGCTATGGCTACACCTTC.

This clonotype was counted once. The chain is built from TRBV9 and TRBJ2-1; D ambiguous. The V gene's germline CDR1 is SGDLS and CDR2 YYNGEE. This CDR3 contains 13 residues. Deletions cut 3 bases from V and 6 bases from J, with 10 bases between. In DNA, the CDR3 is TGTGCCAGCAGCGCCGGAAACCGCAATGAGCAGTTCTTC. Protein sequence: CASSAGNRNEQFF.

This clonotype was counted at least ten times. J is TRBJ2-7 and V is TRBV18; TRBD2 agrees at 7 bases. The CDR3 is made up of 14 amino acids. Germline CDR1 and CDR2: KGHSH and LQKENI. V trimming: 6 bases; J trimming: 4 bases; junction bases outside the gene matches: 9. The CDR3 DNA reads TGTGCCAGCTCCCCCCTAGCGGCTCAATACGAGCAGTACTTC. It codes for CASSPLAAQYEQYF.

This clonotype has a count of ten or more. The V gene is TRBV19, the J gene TRBJ1-2; D is unclear. Germline V gene data show CDR1 as LNHDA and CDR2 as SQIVND (reference sequence). This CDR3 has 11 amino acids. The CDR3 sequence is CASSGNYGYTF. The CDR3 nucleotides read TGTGCAAGCTCCGGAAACTATGGCTACACCTTC.

On this clonotype: Likely a read error: the CDR3 ends without its conserved phenylalanine or tryptophan. V gene TRBV11-3 combines with J gene TRBJ1-1; D not resolved. V lost 4 bases and J lost 7, with 13 bases in between. CDR3 length equals 13 residues. The V gene's germline CDR1 is SGHNT and CDR2 YENEEA. The CDR3 is CASSSTADNEAFV. The CDR3 DNA reads TGTGCCAGCAGCTCCACAGCAGACAATGAAGCTTTCGTT.

The chain recombines TRBV2 with TRBJ2-4; D might be TRBD1 or TRBD2, each matching 6 bases. CDR1 and CDR2 from the germline V gene are SNHLY and FYNNEI. The CDR3 spans 15 residues. Trimming removed 3 bases from V and 7 bases from J, with 16 bases in between. This CDR3 reads CASSDKWRGLNIQYF. The CDR3 nucleotides are TGTGCCAGCAGTGATAAGTGGAGGGGGTTGAACATTCAGTACTTC.

The CDR3 DNA follows: TGTGCCAGCAGCTTTGGCGGGGGCTTCGCCTACGAGCAGTACTTC. This encodes CASSFGGGFAYEQYF. V is TRBV7-8 and J is TRBJ2-7; D possibly corresponds to TRBD2 (7 bases). The CDR3 covers 15 residues. V was clipped by 3 bases and J by 2 bases, with 14 bases between them. Germline-derived CDR1 and CDR2 are SGHVS and FQNEAQ.

Worth noting for this clonotype: An end of the junction differs from the germline gene, which may be a read error. The chain carries TRBV15 and TRBJ1-2; no definite D call. The CDR3 covers 15 residues. Germline lookup yields CDR1 LNHNV and CDR2 YYDKDF (reference sequence). The CDR3 reads CATSSPGTANYGYAF. The CDR3, as DNA: TGTGCCACCTCCTCCCCGGGTACCGCTAACTATGGCTACGCCTTC.

This clonotype was counted many times. V is TRBV11-2 and J is TRBJ2-3; D possibly corresponds to TRBD2 (5 bases). From germline, CDR1 is SGHAT and CDR2 FQNNGV. This CDR3 spans 14 amino acids. Trimming removed 0 bases from V and 6 bases from J, with 10 bases in between. The CDR3 sequence is CASSLEVRGDTQYF. In DNA, the CDR3 is TGTGCCAGCAGCTTAGAAGTCAGAGGGGATACGCAGTATTTT.

On this clonotype: Germline and junction disagree at one end, which may indicate a read error. The chain joins TRBV12-3 or TRBV12-4 to TRBJ1-1; 8 positions match TRBD1. There are 15 residues in the CDR3. CDR3 DNA sequence: TGTGCCAGCAACCTCAGGGGGCGCGGGAACACTGAAGCCTTCTTT. Residues: CASNLRGRGNTEAFF.

This clonotype was picked up many times. This chain joins TRBV6-2 or TRBV6-3 and TRBJ1-5, with no clear D. The CDR3 is 13 residues long. In germline, CDR1 is MNHEY, CDR2 SVGEGT. V shed 2 bases and J shed 9 bases, with 11 bases lying between them. The CDR3 DNA sequence: TGTGCCAGCAGTTACGAGACCCGGTGGCCCCAGCATTTT. Protein sequence: CASSYETRWPQHF.

J is TRBJ1-2 and V is TRBV7-9; TRBD1 is a possible D gene (6 bases). This CDR3 comprises 15 residues. The V end was cut by 1 base, the J end by 13 bases, with 22 bases between. CDR1 is SEHNR and CDR2 is FQNEAQ in the germline V gene (reference sequence). The CDR3 DNA is TGTGCCAGCAGCTTAGAATTGATGGGAGGGGGTAGAATCACCTTC. Translating gives CASSLELMGGGRITF.

The chain is built from TRBV29-1 and TRBJ2-1; TRBD2 matches at 11 bases. V shed 4 bases and J 7 bases; nucleotides not matched to a gene: 3. CDR3 length: 13 amino acids. Germline assignment: CDR1 SQVTM and CDR2 ANQGSEA. CDR3 DNA: TGCAGCGTTGTAGCGGGGGGGCCGAATGAGCAGTTCTTC. Its protein is CSVVAGGPNEQFF.

This clonotype was counted only a few times. This chain connects TRBV2 to TRBJ1-6; D might be TRBD1 (5 bases). This CDR3 spans 13 amino acids. Per the germline V gene, CDR1 is SNHLY and CDR2 is FYNNEI. The V end lost 9 bases, the J end lost 6 bases, and 12 bases lay between the germline ends. This CDR3 is CASHDRVNSPLHF. The CDR3 bases are TGTGCCAGTCATGACAGAGTTAATTCACCCCTCCACTTT.